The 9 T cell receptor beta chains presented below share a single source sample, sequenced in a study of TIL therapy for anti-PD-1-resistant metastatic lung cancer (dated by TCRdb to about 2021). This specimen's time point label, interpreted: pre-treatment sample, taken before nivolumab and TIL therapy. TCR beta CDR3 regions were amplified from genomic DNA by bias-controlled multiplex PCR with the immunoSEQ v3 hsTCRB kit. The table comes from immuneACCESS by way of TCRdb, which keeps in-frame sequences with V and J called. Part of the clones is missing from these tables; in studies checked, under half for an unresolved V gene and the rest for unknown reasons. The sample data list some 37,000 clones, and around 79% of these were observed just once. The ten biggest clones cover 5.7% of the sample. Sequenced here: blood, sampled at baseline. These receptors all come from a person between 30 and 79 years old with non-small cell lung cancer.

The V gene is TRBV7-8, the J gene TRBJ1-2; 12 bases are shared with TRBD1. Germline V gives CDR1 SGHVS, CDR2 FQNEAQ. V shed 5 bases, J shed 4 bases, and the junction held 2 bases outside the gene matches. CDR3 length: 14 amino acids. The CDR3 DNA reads TGTGCCAGCAGCACGGGACAGGGGGCCTATGGCTACACCTTC. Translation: CASSTGQGAYGYTF.

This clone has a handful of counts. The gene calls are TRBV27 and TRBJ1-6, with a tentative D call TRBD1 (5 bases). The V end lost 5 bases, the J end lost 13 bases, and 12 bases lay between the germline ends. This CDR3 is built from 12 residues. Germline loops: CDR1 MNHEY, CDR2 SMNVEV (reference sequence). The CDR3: CASSTNRGPLHF. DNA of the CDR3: TGTGCCAGCAGTACCAACCGGGGCCCCCTCCACTTT.

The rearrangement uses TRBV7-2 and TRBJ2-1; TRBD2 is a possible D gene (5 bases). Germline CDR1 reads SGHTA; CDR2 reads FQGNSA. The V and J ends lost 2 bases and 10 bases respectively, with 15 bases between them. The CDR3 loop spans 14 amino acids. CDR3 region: CASSLTLGIGEQFF. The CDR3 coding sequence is TGTGCCAGCAGCTTAACACTAGGCATAGGGGAGCAGTTCTTC. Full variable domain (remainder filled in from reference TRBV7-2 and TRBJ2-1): GAGVSQSPSNKVTEKGKDVELRCDPISGHTALYWYRQSLGQGLEFLIYFQGNSAPDKSGLPSDRFSAERTGGSVSTLTIQRTQQEDSAVYLCASSLTLGIGEQFFGPGTRLTVL.

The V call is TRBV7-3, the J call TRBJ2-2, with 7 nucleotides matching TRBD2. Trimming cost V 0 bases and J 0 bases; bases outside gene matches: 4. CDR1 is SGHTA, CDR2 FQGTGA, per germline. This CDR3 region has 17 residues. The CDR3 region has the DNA TGTGCCAGCAGCTTAACGGGGACTACAGCGAACACCGGGGAGCTGTTTTTT. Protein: CASSLTGTTANTGELFF.

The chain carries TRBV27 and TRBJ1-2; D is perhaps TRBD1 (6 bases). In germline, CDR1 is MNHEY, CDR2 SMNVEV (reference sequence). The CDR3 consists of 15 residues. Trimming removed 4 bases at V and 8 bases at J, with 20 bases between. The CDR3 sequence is CASSSPGTGARGYTF. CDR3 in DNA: TGTGCCAGCAGTTCCCCTGGTACGGGGGCGCGAGGCTACACCTTC.

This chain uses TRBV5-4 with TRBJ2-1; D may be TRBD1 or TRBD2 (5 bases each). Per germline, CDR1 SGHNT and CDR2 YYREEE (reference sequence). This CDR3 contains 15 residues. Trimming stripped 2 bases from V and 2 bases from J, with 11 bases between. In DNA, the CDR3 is TGTGCCAGCAGCTTAACGGGGCGCACCTACAATGAGCAGTTCTTC. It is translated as CASSLTGRTYNEQFF.

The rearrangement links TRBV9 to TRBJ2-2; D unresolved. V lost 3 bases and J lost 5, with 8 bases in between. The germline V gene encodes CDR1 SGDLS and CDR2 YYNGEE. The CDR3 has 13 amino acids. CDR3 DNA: TGTGCCAGCAGCGAGGTGTCGACCGGGGAGCTGTTTTTT. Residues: CASSEVSTGELFF.

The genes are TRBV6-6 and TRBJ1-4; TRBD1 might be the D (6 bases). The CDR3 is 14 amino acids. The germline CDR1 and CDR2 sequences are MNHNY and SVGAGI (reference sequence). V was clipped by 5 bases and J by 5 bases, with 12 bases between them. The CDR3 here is CASSRQEFNEKLFF. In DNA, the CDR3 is TGTGCCAGCAGTAGACAGGAGTTCAATGAAAAACTGTTTTTT.

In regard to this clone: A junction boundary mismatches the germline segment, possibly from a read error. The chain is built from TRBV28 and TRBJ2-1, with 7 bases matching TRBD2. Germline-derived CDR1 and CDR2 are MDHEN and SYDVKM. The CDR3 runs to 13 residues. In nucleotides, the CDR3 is TGTGCCAGCAGTTTCTGGGGCGGGGGAGACGTTCTCTTC. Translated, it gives CASSFWGGGDVLF.